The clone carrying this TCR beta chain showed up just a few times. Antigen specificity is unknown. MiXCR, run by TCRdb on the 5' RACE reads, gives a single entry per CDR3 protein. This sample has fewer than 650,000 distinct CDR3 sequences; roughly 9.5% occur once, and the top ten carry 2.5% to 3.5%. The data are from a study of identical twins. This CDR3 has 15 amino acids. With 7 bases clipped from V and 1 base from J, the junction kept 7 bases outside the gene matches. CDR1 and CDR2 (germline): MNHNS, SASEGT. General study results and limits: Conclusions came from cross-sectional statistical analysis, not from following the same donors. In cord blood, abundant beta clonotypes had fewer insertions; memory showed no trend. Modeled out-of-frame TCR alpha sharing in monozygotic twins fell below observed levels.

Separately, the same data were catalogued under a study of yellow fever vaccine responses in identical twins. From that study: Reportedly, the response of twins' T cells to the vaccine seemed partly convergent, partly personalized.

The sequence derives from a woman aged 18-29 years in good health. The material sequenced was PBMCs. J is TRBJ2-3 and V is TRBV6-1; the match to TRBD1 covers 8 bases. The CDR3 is CASKQGAPGTDTQYF. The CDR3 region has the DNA TGTGCCAGCAAGCAGGGGGCCCCAGGCACAGATACGCAGTATTTT.